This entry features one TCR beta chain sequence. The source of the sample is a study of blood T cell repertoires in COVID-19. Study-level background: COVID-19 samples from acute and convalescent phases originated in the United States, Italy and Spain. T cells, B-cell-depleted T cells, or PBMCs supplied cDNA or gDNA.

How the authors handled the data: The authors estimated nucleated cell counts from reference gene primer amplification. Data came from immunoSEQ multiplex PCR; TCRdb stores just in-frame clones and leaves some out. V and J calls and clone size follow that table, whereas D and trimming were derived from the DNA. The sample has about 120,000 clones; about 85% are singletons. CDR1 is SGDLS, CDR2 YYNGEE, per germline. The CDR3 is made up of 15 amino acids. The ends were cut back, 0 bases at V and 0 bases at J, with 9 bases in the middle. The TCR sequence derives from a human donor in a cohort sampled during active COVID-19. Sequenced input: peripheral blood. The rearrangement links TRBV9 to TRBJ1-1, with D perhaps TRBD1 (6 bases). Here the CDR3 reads CASSVDWTVNTEAFF. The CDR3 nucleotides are TGTGCCAGCAGCGTAGATTGGACAGTGAACACTGAAGCTTTCTTT.